The 25 T cell receptor beta chains below all came from one sample that was sequenced in a study of tumor and adjacent non-tumor tissue in lung cancer. The template was RNA from unsorted bulk tissue. Distant lung tissue was collected more than 3 cm away from the tumor edge. The library came from three nested PCR rounds adapted from ARM-PCR protocols. TCRdb re-analysed the multiplex PCR reads in MiXCR, keeping a single row per CDR3 protein. This table has roughly 67,000 distinct CDR3 sequences, 65% to 80% appearing once. Sequenced sample: distant non-tumor lung tissue. These receptors came from a man aged 60 to 75 with non-small cell lung cancer.

V and J are TRBV10-2 and TRBJ1-5; D remains unclear. CDR1 and CDR2 from the germline V gene are WSHSY and SAAADI. The CDR3 is made up of 14 amino acids. The ends were cut back, 4 bases at V and 7 bases at J, with 14 bases in the middle. In DNA form, the CDR3 reads TGCGCCAGCAGTGGGGCTGCTGCGCAGCAGCCCCAGCATTTT. This translates into CASSGAAAQQPQHF.

This clonotype turned up a few times. A much larger clone lies a single base off, so this may be a read error. The chain combines TRBV5-6 with TRBJ2-1; tentative D call: TRBD1 (5 bases). The CDR3 is 13 amino acids. CDR1 SGHDT and CDR2 YYEEEE come from the germline V gene. CDR3 amino acids: CASSFQGFGEQLF. The CDR3 DNA reads TGTGCCAGCAGCTTTCAGGGTTTTGGTGAGCAGTTGTTC.

V and J are TRBV2 and TRBJ2-7; TRBD1 aligns across 7 bases. Germline CDR1 reads SNHLY; CDR2 reads FYNNEI. The CDR3 is made up of 13 amino acids. With 4 bases clipped from V and 4 bases from J, the junction kept 4 bases outside the gene matches. CDR3 DNA sequence: TGTGCCAGCAGTGGAGGGACAGAATACGAGCAGTACTTC. Encoded protein: CASSGGTEYEQYF.

The chain carries TRBV4-1 and TRBJ1-1, with D unresolved. The CDR3 is 15 residues long. CDR1 is MGHRA, CDR2 YSYEKL, per germline. Trimming pared 1 base from V and 4 bases from J, leaving 13 bases between. Here the CDR3 reads CASSQGQTRGTEAFF. DNA for the CDR3: TGCGCCAGCAGCCAAGGGCAGACCCGCGGCACTGAAGCTTTCTTT.

In regard to this clonotype: The junction shows a germline mismatch at one end, possibly a read error. This chain links TRBV5-5 with TRBJ2-5; 7 nucleotides match TRBD2. The CDR3 consists of 15 residues. Germline CDR1 and CDR2: SGHKS and YYEKEE (reference sequence). CDR3 nucleotide sequence: TGTGCCAGCAGTCGTCGGGGGGAGGCCGGAGAGGCCCAGTACTTC. Residues: CASSRRGEAGEAQYF.

With regard to this clonotype: As the CDR3 is not closed by the conserved phenylalanine or tryptophan, this likely results from a read error. V is TRBV6-5 and J is TRBJ1-1, with no clear D. The germline CDR1 and CDR2 sequences are MNHEY and SVGAGI. The CDR3 extends over 15 amino acids. The DNA for the CDR3 is TGTGCCAGCAGTTATGGCGGTCAGGTGTCCACTAAAGCTTTCCTT. Encoded protein: CASSYGGQVSTKAFL.

This rearrangement joins TRBV4-1 to TRBJ2-5; D gene unclear. V was shortened by 4 bases and J by 4 bases, with 13 bases between the two germline ends. The V gene's germline CDR1 is MGHRA and CDR2 YSYEKL. This CDR3 comprises 14 residues. The CDR3 sequence: CASSLDLVVETQYF. The CDR3 coding sequence is TGCGCCAGCAGCCTAGATCTGGTTGTAGAGACCCAGTACTTC.

The chain carries TRBV11-3 and TRBJ2-1; 13 bases are shared with TRBD2. There are 16 residues in the CDR3. Germline V lookup: CDR1 SGHNT, CDR2 YENEEA. In nucleotides, the CDR3 is TGTCCCATCAGCTTAGATACTAGCGGGAGGGGAGATGAGCAGTTCTTC. This gives the protein CPISLDTSGRGDEQFF.

The chain is built from TRBV11-1 and TRBJ2-2, with D maybe TRBD2 (5 bases). The CDR3 has 13 residues. Germline V lookup: CDR1 SGHAT, CDR2 FQDESV (reference sequence). The CDR3 loop reads CGSCTSGTGELFF. Here the CDR3 DNA reads TGTGGCAGTTGTACTAGTGGCACCGGGGAGCTGTTTTTT.

This clonotype was seen many times. This chain links TRBV13 with TRBJ2-3, with D unresolved. Germline V CDR1 and CDR2: PRHDT, FYEKMQ (reference sequence). The CDR3 totals 15 residues. With 10 bases removed from V and 6 bases from J, the gap between germline ends came to 23 bases. The chain's CDR3 is CATLDGLIDVDTQYF. CDR3 DNA sequence: TGTGCCACCCTCGACGGCCTGATAGATGTCGATACGCAGTATTTT.

A remark on this clonotype: An end of the junction does not agree with germline; a read error may underlie this. This sequence joins TRBV6-5 and TRBJ2-7; TRBD2 agrees at 7 bases. The CDR3 sequence is 15 residues long. CDR1 is MNHEY, CDR2 SVGAGI, per germline. Here the CDR3 reads CGSSYSRRETAEQKF. The CDR3, as DNA: TGTGGCAGCAGTTACTCGAGGCGGGAGACGGCCGAGCAGAAATTC.

CDR3 sequence: CADSVAPGGSAKNIQYF. The CDR3 region has the DNA TGTGCCGACAGTGTTGCGCCGGGAGGGTCCGCCAAAAACATTCAGTACTTC. The gene calls are TRBV6-1 and TRBJ2-4; 8 bases line up with TRBD2. CDR1 and CDR2 from the germline V gene are MNHNS and SASEGT. The CDR3 covers 17 residues. The junction had 16 bases not matched to a gene; V was cut back by 11 bases and J by 1 base.

The V gene is TRBV6-1, the J gene TRBJ2-3; 7 bases are shared with TRBD2. Per germline, CDR1 MNHNS and CDR2 SASEGT. The CDR3 loop spans 16 amino acids. The junction had 11 bases not matched to a gene; V was cut back by 2 bases and J by 6 bases. CDR3 in DNA: TGTGCCAGCAGTGAAACACTAGCGCGAGGTCGGGATACGCAGTATTTT. Its translation is CASSETLARGRDTQYF.

In regard to this clonotype: Compared with germline, one end of the junction differs, possibly owing to a read error. This sequence joins TRBV13 and TRBJ1-5; no definite D call. The CDR3 loop spans 15 amino acids. Looked up from germline, CDR1 is PRHDT and CDR2 is FYEKMQ (reference sequence). CDR3 in amino acids: CASNLGQNSSQPQHF. The CDR3 nucleotides are TGTGCCAGCAACTTAGGCCAAAATAGCAGTCAGCCCCAGCATTTT.

This clonotype was seen a few times. The chain carries TRBV20-1 and TRBJ2-1; D unclear. The germline gives CDR1 DFQATT, CDR2 SNEGSKA (reference sequence). This CDR3 region has 16 residues. V lost 4 bases and J lost 2, with 18 bases in between. The CDR3 DNA sequence: TGCAGTGCTACTTCTTTCCGAGACCCCACCTACAATGAGCAGTTCTTC. This sequence encodes CSATSFRDPTYNEQFF.

The chain employs TRBV6-2 or TRBV6-3 and TRBJ2-5; 8 nucleotides align to TRBD2. Looked up from germline, CDR1 is MNHEY and CDR2 is SVGEGT. The junction had 17 bases not matched to a gene; V was cut back by 6 bases and J by 14 bases. The CDR3 is made up of 14 amino acids. The CDR3 coding sequence is TGTGCCAGCAGCCAGCGGGAGTGGTCAGAGATCCAATACTTC. Translated, it gives CASSQREWSEIQYF.

This clonotype was counted ten times or more. The chain employs TRBV12-3 or TRBV12-4 and TRBJ1-5; no clear D gene. The CDR3 extends over 14 amino acids. V was cut by 3 bases and J by 0 bases, with 6 bases left in between. The CDR3 region is CASSFDPSNQPQHF. For the CDR3, the DNA is TGTGCCAGCAGTTTCGACCCTAGCAATCAGCCCCAGCATTTT.

For this clonotype: A junction end diverges from the germline sequence, so it may reflect a read error. J is TRBJ1-1 and V is TRBV5-1, with 8 bases that match TRBD1. In germline, CDR1 is SGHRS, CDR2 YFSETQ. The length of the CDR3 is 14 residues. CDR3 DNA: TGCGCGAGCAGCTTGGCGTCAGGGGGCACTGAAGTTTTCTTT. Its translation is CASSLASGGTEVFF. The full variable domain, rest sourced from reference TRBV5-1 and TRBJ1-1, is KAGVTQTPRYLIKTRGQQVTLSCSPISGHRSVSWYQQTPGQGLQFLFEYFSETQRNKGNFPGRFSGRQFSNSRSEMNVSTLELGDSALYLCASSLASGGTEVFFGQGTRLTVV.

A word on this clonotype: The CDR3 carries no conserved terminal phenylalanine or tryptophan, so it likely arises from a read error. The rearrangement uses TRBV6-5 and TRBJ2-7, with D hard to call. The CDR3 spans 13 residues. The germline CDR1 and CDR2 sequences are MNHEY and SVGAGI. The CDR3 region has the DNA TGCGCCAGCAGTTTCGGACGGATCAACGAGCAGTACTTA. This translates into CASSFGRINEQYL.

The rearrangement joins TRBV6-1 to TRBJ2-5, with D possibly TRBD2 on 6 matching bases. Germline V lookup: CDR1 MNHNS, CDR2 SASEGT. V dropped 8 bases and J dropped 2 bases, with 9 bases sitting between them. The CDR3 runs to 12 residues. The CDR3 DNA reads TGTGCCAGCGAGGGACTTCAAGAGACCCAGTACTTC. Its protein is CASEGLQETQYF.

Regarding this clonotype: The missing conserved phenylalanine or tryptophan at the end of this CDR3 makes a read error likely. The chain carries TRBV29-1 and TRBJ1-2; 7 bases match TRBD1. V was pared by 8 bases and J by 4 bases, with 13 bases of the junction left unmatched. This CDR3 spans 14 amino acids. Germline-derived CDR1 and CDR2 are SQVTM and ANQGSEA. The CDR3 DNA follows: TGCAGCACCGTCGGGGACAGCCTTTCCTATGGCTACACCATC. Amino acids: CSTVGDSLSYGYTI.

This clonotype was seen just once. As the CDR3 is not closed by the conserved phenylalanine or tryptophan, this likely results from a read error. It is unclear where the CDR3 begins or ends on the DNA, so no DNA is shown, and the CDR3 is as TCRdb lists it. The rearrangement uses TRBV12-3 or TRBV12-4 and TRBJ2-7. The CDR3 is 14 residues long, counting both termini. The CDR3 spells CASSFLGSSYEQNS.

This clonotype was picked up one time. A junction boundary mismatches the germline segment, possibly from a read error. V is TRBV5-6 and J is TRBJ1-6; D is unresolved. This CDR3 region has 15 residues. From germline, CDR1 is SGHDT and CDR2 YYEEEE. The CDR3 nucleotides are TGTGCCAGCAGCTTAAGGCAAGGGAATGGATCACACCTCCACTTT. It specifies CASSLRQGNGSHLHF.

As to this clonotype: The conserved final phenylalanine or tryptophan is absent from the CDR3, which likely points to a read error. The DNA is omitted, as the CDR3 cannot be located on it reliably, and the CDR3 follows TCRdb's listing. This chain joins TRBV11-3 and TRBJ1-1; TRBD1, the D gene given by the table, was not confirmed from the DNA. Germline V gene sequence: CDR1 SGHNT, CDR2 YENEEA. Ends included, the CDR3 has 8 residues. CDR3 sequence: CTTRQIPV.

Remarks on this clonotype: One end of the junction is discordant with germline, which a read error may explain. V gene TRBV24-1 combines with J gene TRBJ2-7; 10 nucleotides align to TRBD1. CDR3 size: 16 residues. The V gene's germline CDR1 is KGHDR and CDR2 SFDVKD. The CDR3, as DNA: TGTGCCACCAGTGATCAAAGGGGACAGGGGATCTACGGGCAGTACTTC. It specifies CATSDQRGQGIYGQYF.